This T cell receptor (beta chain) stems from a study of shared clonotypes between healthy human individuals. Study details: The study drew on two women and a few men aged 18 to 49 as donors.

CDR3 length equals 14 residues. Germline CDR1 and CDR2: SGHVS and FNYEAQ. Study outcomes and limitations: The rarefaction results pointed to incomplete sorted-subset sequencing despite large depth. Clonotype sharing across a few donors was observed for approximately 5% of naive CD4 clonotypes. With few donors, the genetic and exposure-history diversity represented was limited.

Some clones are missing from TCRdb's copy, which holds only in-frame ones; the method was immunoSEQ multiplex PCR. The sample has 2 million to 2.5 million clones; under 95% are singletons. Of note for this clone: Its antigen is as yet unknown.

This TCR was sampled from a man aged 18 to 30 in good health. Some clones in this sample may be carry-over from other donors' samples. The sequencing input was naive CD4+ T cells from PBMCs. As to subset: CD45RA+ positively selected. The chain joins TRBV7-6 to TRBJ2-7; 8 bases are shared with TRBD2. CDR3 nucleotides: TGTGGAGGGGTCGCGGGAGGAATCTCCTACGAGCAGTACTTC. Translation: CGGVAGGISYEQYF.